The clone carrying this T cell receptor (beta chain) turned up a few times. This specimen belongs to a study of T-cell reconstitution after alpha-beta-depleted transplantation in children. V lost 2 bases and J 3 bases, leaving 10 bases between the germline ends. The germline V gene has CDR1 KGHSH and CDR2 LQKENI. The CDR3 totals 14 residues. Unique molecular identifiers tagged the TCRbeta library. TCRdb reanalysed the PCR reads using MiXCR and keeps one entry per CDR3 protein. The table shows approximately 510,000 distinct CDR3 sequences, with 15% to 20% occurring only once. This clonotype originated in a human donor who donated a stem cell graft to a child with acute lymphoblastic leukemia. The specimen was PBMCs from the stem cell graft donor, collected from the stem cell graft. The chain couples TRBV18 to TRBJ2-5; D is ambiguous. CDR3 protein: CASSPRILKETQYF. The CDR3 DNA reads as TGTGCCAGCTCACCAAGGATACTGAAAGAGACCCAGTACTTC. Looking up the rest from reference TRBV18 and TRBJ2-5 gives the full variable domain: NAGVMQNPRHLVRRRGQEARLRCSPMKGHSHVYWYRQLPEEGLKFMVYLQKENIIDESGMPKERFSAEFPKEGPSILRIQQVVRGDSAAYFCASSPRILKETQYFGPGTRLLVL.